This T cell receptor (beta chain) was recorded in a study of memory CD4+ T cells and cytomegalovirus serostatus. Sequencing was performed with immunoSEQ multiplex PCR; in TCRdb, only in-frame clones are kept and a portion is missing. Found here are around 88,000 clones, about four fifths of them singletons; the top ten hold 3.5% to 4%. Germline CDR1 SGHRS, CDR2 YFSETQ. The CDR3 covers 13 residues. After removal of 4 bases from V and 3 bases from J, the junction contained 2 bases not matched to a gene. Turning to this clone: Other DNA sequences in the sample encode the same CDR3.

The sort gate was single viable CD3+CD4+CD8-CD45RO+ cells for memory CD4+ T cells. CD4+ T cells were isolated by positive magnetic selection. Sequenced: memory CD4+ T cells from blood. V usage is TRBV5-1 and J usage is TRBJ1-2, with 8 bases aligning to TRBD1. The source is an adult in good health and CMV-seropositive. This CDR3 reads CASSEQGDYGYTF. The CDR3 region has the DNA TGCGCCAGCAGCGAACAGGGGGACTATGGCTACACCTTC.